The 4 T cell receptor beta chains given below trace back to one sample, sequenced in a study of T-cell memory formation after mild COVID-19. TCRdb re-derived calls from the 5' RACE reads in MiXCR, one entry per CDR3 protein. This sample carries more than 300,000 distinct CDR3 sequences, about 13% of them seen once, and the ten largest clones take over 20%. The sequenced material came from PBMCs or a T cell subset sorted from them (not recorded which). These receptors all stem from a man aged 18 to 29 who had mild COVID-19 (a few samples of this study predate the infection). Cell type and time point are not known.

This clonotype has ten or more counts. The chain joins TRBV5-1 to TRBJ1-5; TRBD1 might be the D (6 bases). Germline CDR1 reads SGHRS; CDR2 reads YFSETQ. This CDR3 contains 17 residues. V was clipped by 0 bases and J by 0 bases, with 13 bases between them. The CDR3: CASSLAYGGHSNQPQHF. CDR3 sequence (DNA): TGCGCCAGCAGCTTGGCCTATGGGGGGCATAGCAATCAGCCCCAGCATTTT.

This clonotype was detected a few times. This chain links TRBV10-3 with TRBJ2-5; a possible D gene is TRBD2 (5 bases). Germline CDR1 ENHRY, CDR2 SYGVKD. V gave up 2 bases and J gave up 5 bases, with 12 bases separating them. CDR3 length: 14 residues. Written as DNA, the CDR3 is TGTGCCATCAGTGAGGCAGGAAGGGAGGAGACCCAGTACTTC. Translation: CAISEAGREETQYF.

The chain recombines TRBV18 with TRBJ1-5; D is perhaps TRBD1 (6 bases). Germline V CDR1 and CDR2: KGHSH, LQKENI. This CDR3 spans 15 amino acids. The V end lost 1 base, the J end lost 0 bases, and 7 bases lay between the germline ends. The CDR3 DNA is TGTGCCAGCTCACCACAGGACAGTAGCAATCAGCCCCAGCATTTT. Translation: CASSPQDSSNQPQHF.

Only a few counts were recorded for this clonotype. The rearrangement uses TRBV19 and TRBJ1-2; a weak D match, TRBD1 (6 bases). V gave up 10 bases and J gave up 7 bases, with 16 bases separating them. Germline V CDR1 and CDR2: LNHDA, SQIVND (reference sequence). The CDR3 has 12 amino acids. This CDR3 reads CAIPRGTFGYTF. The CDR3 nucleotides read TGTGCCATTCCGAGAGGGACATTTGGCTACACCTTC. Together with reference TRBV19 and TRBJ1-2, the CDR3 gives the full variable domain: DGGITQSPKYLFRKEGQNVTLSCEQNLNHDAMYWYRQDPGQGLRLIYYSQIVNDFQKGDIAEGYSVSREKKESFPLTVTSAQKNPTAFYLCAIPRGTFGYTFGSGTRLTVV.